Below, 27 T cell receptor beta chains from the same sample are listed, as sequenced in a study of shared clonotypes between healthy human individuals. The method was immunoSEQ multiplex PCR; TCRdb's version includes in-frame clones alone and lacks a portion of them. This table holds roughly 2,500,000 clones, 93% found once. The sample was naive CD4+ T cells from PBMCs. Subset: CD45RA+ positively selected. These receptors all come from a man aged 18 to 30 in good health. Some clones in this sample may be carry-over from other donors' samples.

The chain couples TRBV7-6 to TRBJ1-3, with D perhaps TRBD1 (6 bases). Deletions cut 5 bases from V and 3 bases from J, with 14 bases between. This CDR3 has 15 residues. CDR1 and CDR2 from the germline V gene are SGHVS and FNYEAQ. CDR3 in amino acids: CASSRNRERGNTIYF. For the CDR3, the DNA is TGTGCCAGCAGCCGCAACAGGGAGCGTGGAAACACCATATATTTT.

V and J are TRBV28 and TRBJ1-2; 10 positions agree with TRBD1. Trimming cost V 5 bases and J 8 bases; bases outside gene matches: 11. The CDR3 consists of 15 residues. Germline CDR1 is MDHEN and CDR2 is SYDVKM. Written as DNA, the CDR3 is TGTGCCAGCAGTCCCGGGGACAGGGGCCTGGAGGGCTACACCTTC. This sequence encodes CASSPGDRGLEGYTF.

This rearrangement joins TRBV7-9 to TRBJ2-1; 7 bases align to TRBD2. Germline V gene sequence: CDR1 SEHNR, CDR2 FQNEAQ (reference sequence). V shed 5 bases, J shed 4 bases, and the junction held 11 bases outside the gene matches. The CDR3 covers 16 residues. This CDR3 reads CASSISSGGPYNEQFF. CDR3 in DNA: TGTGCCAGCAGCATATCTAGCGGAGGCCCGTACAATGAGCAGTTCTTC. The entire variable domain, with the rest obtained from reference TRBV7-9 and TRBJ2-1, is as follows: DTGVSQNPRHKITKRGQNVTFRCDPISEHNRLYWYRQTLGQGPEFLTYFQNEAQLEKSRLLSDRFSAERPKGSFSTLEIQRTEQGDSAMYLCASSISSGGPYNEQFFGPGTRLTVL.

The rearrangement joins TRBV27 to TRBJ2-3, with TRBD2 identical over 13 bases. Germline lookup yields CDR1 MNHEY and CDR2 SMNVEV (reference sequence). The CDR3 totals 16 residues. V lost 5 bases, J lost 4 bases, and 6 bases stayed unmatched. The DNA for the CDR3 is TGTGCCAGCAGTCTGCGACTAGCGGGAGGCTCAGATACGCAGTATTTT. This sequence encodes CASSLRLAGGSDTQYF.

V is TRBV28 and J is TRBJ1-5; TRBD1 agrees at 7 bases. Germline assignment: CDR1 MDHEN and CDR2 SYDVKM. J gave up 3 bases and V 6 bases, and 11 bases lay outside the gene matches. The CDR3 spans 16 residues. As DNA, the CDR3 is TGTGCCAGCAGAGACAGCCGGGACAGCTACAATCAGCCCCAGCATTTT. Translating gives CASRDSRDSYNQPQHF.

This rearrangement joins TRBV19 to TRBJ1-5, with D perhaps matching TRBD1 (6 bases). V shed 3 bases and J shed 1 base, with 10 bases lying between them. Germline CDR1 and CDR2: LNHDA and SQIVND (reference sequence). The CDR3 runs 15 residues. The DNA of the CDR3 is TGTGCCAGTAGTATCAGGGGCCCGAGCAATCAGCCCCAGCATTTT. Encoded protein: CASSIRGPSNQPQHF.

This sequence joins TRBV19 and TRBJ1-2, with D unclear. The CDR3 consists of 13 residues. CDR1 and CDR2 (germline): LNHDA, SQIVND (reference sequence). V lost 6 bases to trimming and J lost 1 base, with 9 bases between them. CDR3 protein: CASRPDLNYGYTF. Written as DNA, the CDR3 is TGTGCCAGTAGACCGGACCTTAACTATGGCTACACCTTC.

The chain's CDR3 is CASSPGAQPTDTQYF. CDR3 bases: TGTGCCAGCAGTCCGGGGGCTCAGCCCACAGATACGCAGTATTTT. V gene TRBV7-6 combines with J gene TRBJ2-3; D is possibly TRBD1 or TRBD2 (6 bases each). This CDR3 has 15 residues. Germline lookup yields CDR1 SGHVS and CDR2 FNYEAQ. V lost 6 bases and J lost 2, with 15 bases in between.

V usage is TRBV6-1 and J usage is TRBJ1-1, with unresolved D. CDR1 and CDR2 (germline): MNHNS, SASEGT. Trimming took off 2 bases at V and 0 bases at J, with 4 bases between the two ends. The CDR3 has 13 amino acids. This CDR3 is CASSEPVNTEAFF. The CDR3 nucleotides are TGTGCCAGCAGTGAACCAGTGAACACTGAAGCTTTCTTT.

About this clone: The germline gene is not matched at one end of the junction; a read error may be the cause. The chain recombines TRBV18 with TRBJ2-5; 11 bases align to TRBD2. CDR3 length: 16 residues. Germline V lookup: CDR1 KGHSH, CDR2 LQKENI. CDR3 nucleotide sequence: TGTGCCAGCTCACCGTCTACTAGCGGGGGTCAAGGGACCCAGTACTTC. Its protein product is CASSPSTSGGQGTQYF.

The CDR3 sequence is CASSERQGIEAFF. The CDR3 DNA is TGTGCCAGCAGTGAACGACAGGGGATTGAAGCTTTCTTT. This chain links TRBV6-1 with TRBJ1-1; 8 nucleotides match TRBD1. After removal of 2 bases from V and 7 bases from J, the junction contained 3 bases not matched to a gene. Per the germline V gene, CDR1 is MNHNS and CDR2 is SASEGT. The CDR3 is 13 amino acids.

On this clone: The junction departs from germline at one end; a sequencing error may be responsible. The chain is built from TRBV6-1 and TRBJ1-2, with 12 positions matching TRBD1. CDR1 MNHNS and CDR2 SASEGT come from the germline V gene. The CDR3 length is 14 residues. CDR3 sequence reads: CASSESGTGGPERF. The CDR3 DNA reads TGTGCCAGCAGTGAATCGGGGACAGGGGGCCCCGAACGATTC.

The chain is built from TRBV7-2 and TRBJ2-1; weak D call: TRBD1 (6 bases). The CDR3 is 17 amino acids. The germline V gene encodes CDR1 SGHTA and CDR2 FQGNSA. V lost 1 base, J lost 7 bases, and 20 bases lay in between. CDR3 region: CASSLVATGKKRNEQFF. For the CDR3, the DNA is TGTGCCAGCAGCTTAGTAGCTACAGGGAAGAAGCGGAATGAGCAGTTCTTC.

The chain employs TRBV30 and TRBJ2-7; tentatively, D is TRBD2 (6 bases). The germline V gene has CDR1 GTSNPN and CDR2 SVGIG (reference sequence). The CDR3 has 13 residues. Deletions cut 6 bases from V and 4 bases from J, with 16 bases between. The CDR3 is CACLSAGRYEQYF. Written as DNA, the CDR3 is TGTGCCTGCCTCTCGGCGGGACGTTACGAGCAGTACTTC.

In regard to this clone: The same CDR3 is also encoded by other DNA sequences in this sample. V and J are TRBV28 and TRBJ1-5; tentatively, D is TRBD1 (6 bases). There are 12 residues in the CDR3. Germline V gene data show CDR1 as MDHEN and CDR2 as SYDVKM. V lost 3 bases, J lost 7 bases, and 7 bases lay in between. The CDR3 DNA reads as TGTGCCAGCAGTTTCAGGGGCCAGCCCCAGCATTTT. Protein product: CASSFRGQPQHF. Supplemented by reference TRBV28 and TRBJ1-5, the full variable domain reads DVKVTQSSRYLVKRTGEKVFLECVQDMDHENMFWYRQDPGLGLRLIYFSYDVKMKEKGDIPEGYSVSREKKERFSLILESASTNQTSMYLCASSFRGQPQHFGDGTRLSIL.

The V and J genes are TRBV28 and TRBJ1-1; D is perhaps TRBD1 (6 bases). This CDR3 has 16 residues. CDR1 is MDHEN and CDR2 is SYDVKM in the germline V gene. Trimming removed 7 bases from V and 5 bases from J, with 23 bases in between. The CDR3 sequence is CASKGEGGAKRTEAFF. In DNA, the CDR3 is TGTGCCAGCAAGGGGGAGGGGGGCGCAAAAAGGACTGAAGCTTTCTTT.

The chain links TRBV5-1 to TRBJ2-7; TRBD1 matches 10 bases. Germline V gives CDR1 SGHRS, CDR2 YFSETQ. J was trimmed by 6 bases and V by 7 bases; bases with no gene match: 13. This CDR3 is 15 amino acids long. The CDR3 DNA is TGCGCCAGCTGCCGTGGAGGGACAGGGGATACCGAGCAGTACTTC. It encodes CASCRGGTGDTEQYF.

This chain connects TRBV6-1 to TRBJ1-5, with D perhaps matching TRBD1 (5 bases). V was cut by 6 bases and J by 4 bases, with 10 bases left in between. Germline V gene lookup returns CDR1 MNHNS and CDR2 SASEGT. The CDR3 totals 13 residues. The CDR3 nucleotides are TGTGCCAGCAGGAGGGACGGAAATCAGCCCCAGCATTTT. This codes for CASRRDGNQPQHF.

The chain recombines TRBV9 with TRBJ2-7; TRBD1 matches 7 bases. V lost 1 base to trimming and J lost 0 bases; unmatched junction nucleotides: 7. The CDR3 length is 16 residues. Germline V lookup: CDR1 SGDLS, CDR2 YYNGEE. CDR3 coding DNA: TGTGCCAGCAGCGTATCGGGTACAGGGGTCTCCTACGAGCAGTACTTC. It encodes CASSVSGTGVSYEQYF.

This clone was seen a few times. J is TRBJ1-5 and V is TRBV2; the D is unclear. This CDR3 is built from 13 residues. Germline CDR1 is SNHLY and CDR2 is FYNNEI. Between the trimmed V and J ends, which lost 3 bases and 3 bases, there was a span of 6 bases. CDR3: CASSDITNQPQHF. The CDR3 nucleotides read TGTGCCAGCAGTGACATAACCAATCAGCCCCAGCATTTT.

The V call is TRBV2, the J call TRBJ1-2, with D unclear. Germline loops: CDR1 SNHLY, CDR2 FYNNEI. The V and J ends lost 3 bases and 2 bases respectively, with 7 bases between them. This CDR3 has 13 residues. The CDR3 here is CASSDEGNYGYTF. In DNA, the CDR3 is TGTGCCAGCAGTGACGAGGGAAACTATGGCTACACCTTC.

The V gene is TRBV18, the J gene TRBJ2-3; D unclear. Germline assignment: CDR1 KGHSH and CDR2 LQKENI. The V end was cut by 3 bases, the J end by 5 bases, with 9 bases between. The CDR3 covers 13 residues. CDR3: CASSPGRKDTQYF. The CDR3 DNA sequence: TGTGCCAGCTCACCCGGACGAAAAGATACGCAGTATTTT.

The CDR3 sequence is CASRDTSNTEAFF. The CDR3 region has the DNA TGTGCCAGCAGGGACACATCAAACACTGAAGCTTTCTTT. This chain links TRBV28 with TRBJ1-1, with TRBD1 as a possible D gene (5 bases). This CDR3 is built from 13 residues. From germline, CDR1 is MDHEN and CDR2 SYDVKM. The V and J ends lost 6 bases and 2 bases respectively, with 10 bases between them.

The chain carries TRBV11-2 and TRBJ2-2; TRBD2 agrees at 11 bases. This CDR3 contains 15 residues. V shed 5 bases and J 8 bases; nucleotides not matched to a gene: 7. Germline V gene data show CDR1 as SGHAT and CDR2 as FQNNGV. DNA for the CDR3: TGTGCCAGCAGCCCGTTAGCGGGAGGGCCAGGGGAGCTGTTTTTT. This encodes CASSPLAGGPGELFF.

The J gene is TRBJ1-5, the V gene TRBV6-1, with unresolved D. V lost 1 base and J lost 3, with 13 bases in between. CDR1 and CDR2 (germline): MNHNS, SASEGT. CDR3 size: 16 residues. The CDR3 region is CASSEVGIGFNQPQHF. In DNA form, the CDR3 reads TGTGCCAGCAGTGAAGTGGGAATAGGTTTCAATCAGCCCCAGCATTTT.

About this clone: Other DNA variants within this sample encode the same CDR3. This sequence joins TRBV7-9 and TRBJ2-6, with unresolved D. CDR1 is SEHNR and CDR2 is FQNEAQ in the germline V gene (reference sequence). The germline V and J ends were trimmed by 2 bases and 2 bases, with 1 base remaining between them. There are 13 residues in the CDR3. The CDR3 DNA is TGTGCCAGCAGCTTAACTGGGGCCAACGTCCTGACTTTC. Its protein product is CASSLTGANVLTF.

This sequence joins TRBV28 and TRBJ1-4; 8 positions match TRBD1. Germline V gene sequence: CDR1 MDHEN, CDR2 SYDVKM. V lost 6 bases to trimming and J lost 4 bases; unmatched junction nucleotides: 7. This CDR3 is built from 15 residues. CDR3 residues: CASSPPTGVNEKLFF. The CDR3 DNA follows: TGTGCCAGCAGCCCCCCGACAGGGGTTAATGAAAAACTGTTTTTT.